Listed below are T cell receptor beta chains from one sample, sequenced in a study of beta chain features in type 1 diabetes. Profiled with immunoSEQ multiplex PCR; TCRdb holds only in-frame clones, not every one. Of 20,000 to 25,000 clones in the sample, almost 70% were seen once. The specimen sequenced was Tregs from blood. The origin of the receptors is a woman aged 35 to 49 in good health. Each CDR3 is given with its conserved first and last residue. The D gene is left open where the match is weak. Some rows have no size entry. The others give once, few or many, or a class for an expanded clone.

clone_size | d_call | j_call | v_call | cdr3_aa | cdr3_nt
. | . | TRBJ1-2 | TRBV4-3 | CASSQDRVGGYTF | TGCGCCAGCAGCCAAGACAGGGTGGGTGGCTACACCTTC
. | TRBD2 | TRBJ2-7 | TRBV5-1 | CASSLVPAGLSYEQYF | TGCGCCAGCAGCTTGGTTCCAGCGGGACTCTCCTACGAGCAGTACTTC
. | . | TRBJ2-1 | TRBV25-1 | CASSDRGSSYNEQFF | TGTGCCAGCAGTGACAGAGGGAGCTCCTACAATGAGCAGTTCTTC
. | . | TRBJ1-2 | TRBV6-1 | CASSLGYGYTF | TGTGCCAGCAGTCTAGGCTATGGCTACACCTTC
. | . | TRBJ1-2 | TRBV19 | CASSTDRYYGYTF | TGTGCCAGTAGTACGGACAGATACTATGGCTACACCTTC
once | . | TRBJ1-1 | TRBV4-3 | CASSQINRVGTEAFF | TGCGCCAGCAGCCAAATAAACAGGGTTGGCACTGAAGCTTTCTTT
. | . | TRBJ1-2 | TRBV5-1 | CASSLGGYGYTF | TGCGCCAGCAGCTTAGGGGGCTATGGCTACACCTTC
. | . | TRBJ1-2 | TRBV5-1 | CASSLSGSYGYTF | TGCGCCAGCAGTCTTTCAGGCTCCTATGGCTACACCTTC
. | . | TRBJ1-2 | TRBV6-1 | CASRLGGRTSGYTF | TGTGCCAGCAGACTGGGAGGAAGGACGTCTGGCTACACCTTC
. | . | TRBJ2-1 | TRBV5-1 | CASSYGQGNNEQFF | TGCGCCAGCAGCTACGGACAAGGGAACAATGAGCAGTTCTTC
. | . | TRBJ1-2 | TRBV9 | CASSVGPETNYGYTF | TGTGCCAGCAGCGTAGGTCCGGAGACTAACTATGGCTACACCTTC
. | . | TRBJ2-2 | TRBV2 | CASSPQGTFNTGELFF | TGTGCCAGCAGTCCCCAAGGGACATTCAACACCGGGGAGCTGTTTTTT
few | . | TRBJ2-5 | TRBV5-4 | CASTSRGQETQYF | TGTGCCAGCACCTCCAGGGGCCAGGAGACCCAGTACTTC
. | TRBD1 | TRBJ1-1 | TRBV7-2 | CASSSRQGGTEAFF | TGTGCCAGCAGCTCCCGACAGGGGGGAACTGAAGCTTTCTTT
. | TRBD1 | TRBJ1-2 | TRBV6-6 | CAIRSGDRPNYGYTF | TGTGCCATTAGATCGGGGGACAGACCTAACTATGGCTACACCTTC
. | TRBD1 | TRBJ2-1 | TRBV5-6 | CASSLTGATYNEQFF | TGTGCCAGCAGCCTGACAGGGGCAACGTACAATGAGCAGTTCTTC
. | TRBD1 | TRBJ1-3 | TRBV11-2 | CASSRGTGDSGNTIYF | TGTGCCAGCAGCAGAGGGACAGGGGACTCTGGAAACACCATATATTTT
. | TRBD2 | TRBJ2-2 | TRBV6-6 | CASSYGTTTGELFF | TGTGCCAGCAGTTACGGGACTACAACCGGGGAGCTGTTTTTT
. | . | TRBJ2-3 | TRBV2 | CASSLSGGGGWRGDTQYF | TGTGCCAGCAGTCTCTCCGGAGGCGGAGGGTGGAGGGGCGATACGCAGTATTTT
. | TRBD1 | TRBJ2-7 | TRBV6-5 | CASSYKGTGPYEQYF | TGTGCCAGCAGTTACAAAGGGACAGGGCCCTACGAGCAGTACTTC
. | . | TRBJ2-5 | TRBV7-2 | CASSLRGGRQETQYF | TGTGCCAGCAGCTTAAGGGGGGGCAGGCAAGAGACCCAGTACTTC
. | . | TRBJ2-2 | TRBV27 | CASSFLTAGVGTGELFF | TGTGCCAGCAGTTTTCTCACAGCGGGCGTGGGCACCGGGGAGCTGTTTTTT
. | . | TRBJ1-2 | TRBV7-8 | CASSFVGSGWNYGYTF | TGTGCCAGCAGCTTCGTGGGGAGTGGTTGGAACTATGGCTACACCTTC
. | TRBD1 | TRBJ2-7 | TRBV5-1 | CASSLQGQRGEQYF | TGCGCCAGCAGCTTACAGGGACAGAGGGGGGAGCAGTACTTC
. | . | TRBJ1-6 | TRBV6-6 | CASSLGGAYNSPLHF | TGTGCCAGCAGTTTAGGGGGGGCCTATAATTCACCCCTCCACTTT
many | . | TRBJ1-4 | TRBV21-1 | CASSTGQGSSWEKLFF | TGTGCCAGCAGCACTGGCCAGGGGAGTTCTTGGGAAAAACTGTTTTTT
few | TRBD2 | TRBJ2-3 | TRBV10-2 | CASSDSGGLDTQYF | TGCGCCAGCAGTGACTCGGGGGGGCTTGATACGCAGTATTTT
. | . | TRBJ2-7 | TRBV4-1 | CASSQRGEQYF | TGCGCCAGCAGCCAACGAGGTGAGCAGTACTTC
. | . | TRBJ2-7 | TRBV6-5 | CASSRDGQGIYEQYF | TGTGCCAGCAGTCGAGATGGCCAGGGAATCTACGAGCAGTACTTC
. | . | TRBJ2-7 | TRBV7-2 | CASSRGLPTYEQYF | TGTGCCAGCAGCCGAGGACTCCCAACCTACGAGCAGTACTTC
. | . | TRBJ1-1 | TRBV4-3 | CASRLGSSGPTEAFF | TGCGCCAGCAGACTCGGTTCCTCGGGTCCCACTGAAGCTTTCTTT
. | . | TRBJ1-6 | TRBV7-2 | CASSLQGSPLHF | TGTGCCAGCAGCCTACAGGGTTCACCCCTCCACTTT
. | TRBD1 | TRBJ1-5 | TRBV5-6 | CASSLRGQGRQPQHF | TGTGCCAGCAGCTTGAGGGGACAGGGTCGGCAGCCCCAGCATTTT
. | . | TRBJ1-5 | TRBV10-2 | CASRRAGQNSNQPQHF | TGCGCCAGCAGGAGGGCTGGACAGAATAGCAATCAGCCCCAGCATTTT
few | . | TRBJ2-7 | TRBV11-2 | CASSLDDSYYSYEQYF | TGTGCCAGCAGCTTAGATGACAGCTATTACTCCTACGAGCAGTACTTC
. | TRBD1 | TRBJ2-7 | TRBV7-2 | CASSLGGTGPYF | TGTGCCAGCAGCTTAGGCGGGACAGGGCCGTACTTC
few | . | TRBJ1-2 | TRBV19 | CASQFGGLRPGSYGYTF | TGTGCCAGTCAATTCGGGGGTCTCCGCCCGGGCAGCTATGGCTACACCTTC
few | . | TRBJ1-4 | TRBV11-2 | CASSFFRGPMMGEKLFF | TGTGCCAGCAGCTTTTTTAGGGGTCCTATGATGGGGGAAAAACTGTTTTTT
. | TRBD1 | TRBJ2-7 | TRBV11-2 | CASTNDRGNYEQYF | TGTGCCAGCACCAATGACAGGGGAAACTACGAGCAGTACTTC
. | . | TRBJ2-3 | TRBV18 | CASSPAGLVTDTQYF | TGTGCCAGCTCACCAGCGGGGCTTGTAACAGATACGCAGTATTTT
. | TRBD2 | TRBJ2-3 | TRBV9 | CASSVDSGGPDTQYF | TGTGCCAGCAGCGTAGATAGCGGGGGGCCAGATACGCAGTATTTT
. | . | TRBJ2-3 | TRBV13 | CASSKGGRTDTQYF | TGTGCCAGCAGCAAAGGAGGACGCACAGATACGCAGTATTTT
. | . | TRBJ1-2 | TRBV7-2 | CASSLPGGSELYGYTF | TGTGCCAGCAGCTTACCCGGTGGTTCCGAGCTCTATGGCTACACCTTC
. | . | TRBJ2-5 | TRBV7-9 | CASVAQETQYF | TGTGCCAGCGTAGCTCAAGAGACCCAGTACTTC
. | TRBD1 | TRBJ1-1 | TRBV18 | CASSPQTGTGTTEAFF | TGTGCCAGCTCACCTCAGACCGGGACAGGGACCACTGAAGCTTTCTTT
. | . | TRBJ1-5 | TRBV7-9 | CASSLAQGGVSNQPQHF | TGTGCCAGCAGCTTAGCACAGGGAGGGGTTAGCAATCAGCCCCAGCATTTT